Here is one T cell receptor (beta chain) with its context. Its target antigen remains unknown. Base-call qualities are not available, and no considerably larger clone is one nucleotide away. Receptor libraries were prepared by 5' RACE. TCRdb names Illumina HiSeq 2500 as the instrument used. A second roughly 7 to 11 cycle PCR used a sample-barcoded 5' primer and a J-beta primer mix. A template-switch 5' adaptor carrying 12 random nucleotides introduced a unique molecular identifier onto each TCR beta cDNA molecule. Each sample yielded at least 2.5 million CDR3-containing paired-end reads. First-strand cDNA synthesis was performed from all RNA using the Mint cDNA synthesis kit, with priming by a TRBC-specific oligonucleotide. All cDNA was treated with uracil-DNA glycosylase and then went through a first 18-cycle PCR with the universal primers M1SS and BC2_uni_R. In the original analysis: For normalization, 1 million high-quality reads were randomly selected from each sample, with every read carrying a distinct molecular identifier. Reads sharing molecular identifiers were discarded rather than binned into consensus sequences. CDR3 identification, clonotype clustering and error correction used MiTCR with a Q25 quality threshold and the strictest error-elimination algorithm. A nonparametric unseen species model using Euler transformation provided a lower-bound estimate of total TCR beta diversity. TCRdb reprocessing: public reads trimmed at Q25 with fastp, clones called with MiXCR, in-frame beta chains kept. Rows are combined by CDR3 protein, so each entry shows the most common genes and DNA. The V and J calls here are based on TCRdb, not the publication. Counted in this sample were around 600,000 distinct CDR3 sequences; roughly 48% of them appeared once. Of the sample, 20% to 25% falls within the top ten clones.

Trimming costs V 3 bases and J 2 bases, and their ends lie 12 bases apart. The germline V gene encodes CDR1 DFQATT and CDR2 SNEGSKA (reference sequence). The CDR3 contains 14 residues, cysteine and phenylalanine counted. Only the CDR3 DNA stays, 42 bases, in frame from base 1. This specimen comes from a study of blood T cells in healthy people across ages (dated by TCRdb to about 2015). At the level of the whole study: In model experiments, roughly one uniquely barcoded TCR beta cDNA molecule per two T cells was captured by template switching. Using the same blood draw, the study looked at two additional independent replicas of 1 million unique cDNA reads for two donors, one aged 18 to 30 and the other aged 80 or older. The donors were split into four age groups: young (average approximately 16 years), middle-aged (nearly 40), aged (62) and long-lived (approximately 80). To avoid experimental bias, donors of different ages were distributed randomly across sequencing lanes. Using deep sequencing normalized with unique cDNA molecular identifiers, the study measured how TCR beta repertoire diversity changes with age.

Study-level results and caveats: Observed TCR beta diversity per million T cells fell roughly linearly with age, and a significant reduction was already apparent by age about 43. Estimates of total diversity based on one million sequenced T cells were regarded as lower bounds and as underestimates. Since profiling was done on bulk unsorted PBMCs, naive and antigen-experienced compartments could not be conclusively compared. The CMV infection status of donors was not known, potentially confounding age-related changes in expanded clonotypes. Compared with the aged group, the long-lived group had more naive CD4+ T cells, fewer expanded clones and increased TCR diversity, a pattern suggesting age selection. The percentage of naive T cells measured by flow cytometry correlated strongly with observed TCR beta diversity.

Systemically healthy Caucasian individuals from Russia, 39 in total and aged about 6 to 100 years, were included as donors. Roughly 11 milliliters of peripheral blood were drawn from each donor into EDTA-treated Vacutainer tubes. PBMCs were isolated by Ficoll-Paque density-gradient centrifugation, with at least 6 million obtained per sample. Trizol reagent was used to extract total RNA from PBMCs, with at least 5.5 micrograms per sample. The percentages of naive CD45RAhigh/CD27high T cells were determined by flow cytometry on a PBMC aliquot from every donor. The sequence was obtained from an elderly man in good health. The V gene is TRBV20-1 and the J gene is TRBJ2-3; the D segment could be TRBD2, given 7 matching bases. Specimen: blood. The DNA sequence reads TGCAGTGCTAGCCCCGGGGGGCCCACAGATACGCAGTATTTT. Translated, it reads CSASPGGPTDTQYF.